This T cell receptor (beta chain) is drawn from a study of control samples from healthy donors and cancer patients. Germline CDR1 is SGHTA and CDR2 is FQGNSA. V lost 1 base and J 1 base, leaving 4 bases between the germline ends. This CDR3 is built from 13 residues. Measured with immunoSEQ multiplex PCR; TCRdb has only the in-frame clones, and not every one. The table lists approximately 100,000 clones, 70% to 90% of them singletons. This clone has a handful of counts. What was sequenced was blood. The origin of this receptor is a man aged 25 to 45 in good health. The chain employs TRBV7-2 and TRBJ1-1; no reliable D call. The CDR3 bases are TGTGCCAGCAGCTTAGGCAGGAACACTGAAGCTTTCTTT. It codes for CASSLGRNTEAFF.